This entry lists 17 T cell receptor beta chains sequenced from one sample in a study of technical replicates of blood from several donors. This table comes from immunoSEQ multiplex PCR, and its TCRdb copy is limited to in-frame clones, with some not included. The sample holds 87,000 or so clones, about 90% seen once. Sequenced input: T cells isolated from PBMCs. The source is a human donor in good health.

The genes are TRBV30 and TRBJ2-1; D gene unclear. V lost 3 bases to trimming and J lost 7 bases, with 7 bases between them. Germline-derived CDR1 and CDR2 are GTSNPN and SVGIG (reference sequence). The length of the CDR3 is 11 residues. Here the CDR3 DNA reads TGTGCCTGGAGAGCCCTAAATGAGCAGTTCTTC. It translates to CAWRALNEQFF.

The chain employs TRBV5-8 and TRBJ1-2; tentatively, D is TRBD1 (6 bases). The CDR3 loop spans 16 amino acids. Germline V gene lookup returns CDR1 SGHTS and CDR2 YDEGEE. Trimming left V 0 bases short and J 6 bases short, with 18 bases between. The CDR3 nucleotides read TGTGCCAGCAGCTTGGGGGCAGGGGCTTCGACACATGGCTACACCTTC. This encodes CASSLGAGASTHGYTF.

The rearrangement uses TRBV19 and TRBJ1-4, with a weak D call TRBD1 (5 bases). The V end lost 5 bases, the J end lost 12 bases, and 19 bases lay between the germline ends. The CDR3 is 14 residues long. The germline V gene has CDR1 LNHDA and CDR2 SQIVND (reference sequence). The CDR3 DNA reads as TGTGCCAGTAGTTACGGACCCTTAAAAGGGGAACTGTTTTTT. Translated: CASSYGPLKGELFF.

CDR3 residues: CASSYRQGEPYEQYF. DNA of the CDR3: TGCGCCAGCAGCTACCGACAGGGGGAACCCTACGAGCAGTACTTC. The V gene is TRBV5-1, the J gene TRBJ2-7, with 9 bases fitting TRBD1. The CDR3 runs to 15 residues. Germline V CDR1 and CDR2: SGHRS, YFSETQ. V was pared by 3 bases and J by 2 bases, with 6 bases of the junction left unmatched.

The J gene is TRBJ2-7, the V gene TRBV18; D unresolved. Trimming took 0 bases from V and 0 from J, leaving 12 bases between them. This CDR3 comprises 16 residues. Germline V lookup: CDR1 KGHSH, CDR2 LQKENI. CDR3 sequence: CASSPPVSRSSYEQYF. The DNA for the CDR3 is TGTGCCAGCTCACCACCGGTCTCCCGGAGCTCCTACGAGCAGTACTTC. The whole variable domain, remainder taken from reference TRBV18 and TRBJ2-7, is NAGVMQNPRHLVRRRGQEARLRCSPMKGHSHVYWYRQLPEEGLKFMVYLQKENIIDESGMPKERFSAEFPKEGPSILRIQQVVRGDSAAYFCASSPPVSRSSYEQYFGPGTRLTVT.

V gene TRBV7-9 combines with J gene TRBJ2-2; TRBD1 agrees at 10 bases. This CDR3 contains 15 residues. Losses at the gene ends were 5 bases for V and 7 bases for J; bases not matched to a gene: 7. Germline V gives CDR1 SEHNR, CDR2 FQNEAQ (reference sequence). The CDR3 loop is CASSLTGGASGELFF. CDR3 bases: TGTGCCAGCAGCCTGACAGGGGGCGCTAGCGGGGAGCTGTTTTTT.

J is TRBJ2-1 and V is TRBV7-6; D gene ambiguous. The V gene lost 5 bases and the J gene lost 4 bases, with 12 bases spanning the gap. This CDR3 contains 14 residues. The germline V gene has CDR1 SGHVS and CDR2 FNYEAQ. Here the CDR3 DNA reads TGTGCCAGCAGCCCAAATGGGCAGTACAATGAGCAGTTCTTC. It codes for CASSPNGQYNEQFF.

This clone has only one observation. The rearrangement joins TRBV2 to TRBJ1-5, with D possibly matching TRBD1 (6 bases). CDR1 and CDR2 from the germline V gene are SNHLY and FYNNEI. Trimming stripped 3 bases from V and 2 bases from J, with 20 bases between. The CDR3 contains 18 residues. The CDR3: CASSDSRNRELGNQPQHF. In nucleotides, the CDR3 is TGTGCCAGCAGTGACTCTAGAAACAGGGAACTTGGCAATCAGCCCCAGCATTTT.

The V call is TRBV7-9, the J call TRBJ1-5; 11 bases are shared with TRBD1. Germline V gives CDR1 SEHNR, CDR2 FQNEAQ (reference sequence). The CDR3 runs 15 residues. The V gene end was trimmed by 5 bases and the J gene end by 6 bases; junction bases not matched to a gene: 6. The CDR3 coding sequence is TGTGCCAGCAGCGTCGGGACAGGGGGTAGTCAGCCCCAGCATTTT. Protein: CASSVGTGGSQPQHF.

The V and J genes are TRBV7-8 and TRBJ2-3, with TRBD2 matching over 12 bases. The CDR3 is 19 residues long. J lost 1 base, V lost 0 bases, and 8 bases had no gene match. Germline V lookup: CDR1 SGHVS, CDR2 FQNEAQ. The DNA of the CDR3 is TGTGCCAGCAGCTTAGCGTTTTTTCGGACTAGCGGGGGCACAGATACGCAGTATTTT. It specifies CASSLAFFRTSGGTDTQYF.

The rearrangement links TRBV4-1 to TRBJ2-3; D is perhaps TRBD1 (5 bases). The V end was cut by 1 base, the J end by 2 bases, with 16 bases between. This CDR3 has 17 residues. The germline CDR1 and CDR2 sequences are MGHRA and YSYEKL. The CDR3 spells CASSQVLTKGYTDTQYF. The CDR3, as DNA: TGCGCCAGCAGCCAAGTATTAACGAAGGGGTACACAGATACGCAGTATTTT.

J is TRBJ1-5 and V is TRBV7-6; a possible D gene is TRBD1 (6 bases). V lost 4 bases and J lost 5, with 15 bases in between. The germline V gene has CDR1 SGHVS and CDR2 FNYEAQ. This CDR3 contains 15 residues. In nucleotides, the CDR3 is TGTGCCAGCAGCTACTTACAGGGAGGGGATCAGCCCCAGCATTTT. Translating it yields CASSYLQGGDQPQHF.

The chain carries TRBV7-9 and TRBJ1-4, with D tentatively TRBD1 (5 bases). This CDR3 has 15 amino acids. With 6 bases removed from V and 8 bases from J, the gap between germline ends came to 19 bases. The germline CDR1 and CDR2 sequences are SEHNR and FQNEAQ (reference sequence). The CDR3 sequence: CASSTAGRIDEKLFF. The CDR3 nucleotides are TGTGCCAGCAGTACAGCGGGACGAATAGACGAAAAACTGTTTTTT.

The CDR3, as DNA: TGTGCTAGTGGTTTGAAGGTAGCGGGTGCCTACGAGCAGTACTTC. Translating it yields CASGLKVAGAYEQYF. The rearrangement joins TRBV12-5 to TRBJ2-7; 7 bases match TRBD2. Germline loops: CDR1 LGHNT, CDR2 FRNRAP. CDR3 length equals 15 residues. Trimming cost V 2 bases and J 2 bases; bases outside gene matches: 6. The full variable domain, in which reference TRBV12-5 and TRBJ2-7 provide the parts outside the CDR3, is DARVTQTPRHKVTEMGQEVTMRCQPILGHNTVFWYRQTMMQGLELLAYFRNRAPLDDSGMPKDRFSAEMPDATLATLKIQPSEPRDSAVYFCASGLKVAGAYEQYFGPGTRLTVT.

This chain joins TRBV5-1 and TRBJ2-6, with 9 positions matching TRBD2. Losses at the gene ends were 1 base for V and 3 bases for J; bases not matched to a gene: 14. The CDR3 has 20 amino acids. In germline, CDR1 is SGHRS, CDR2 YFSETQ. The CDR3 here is CASSLWSSGALPSGANVLTF. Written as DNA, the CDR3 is TGCGCCAGCAGCTTGTGGTCTAGCGGGGCCCTCCCCAGTGGGGCCAACGTCCTGACTTTC.

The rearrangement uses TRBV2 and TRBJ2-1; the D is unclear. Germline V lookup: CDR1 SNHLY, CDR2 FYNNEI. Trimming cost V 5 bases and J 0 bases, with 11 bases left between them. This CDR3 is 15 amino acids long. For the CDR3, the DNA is TGTGCCAGCAGTCCGACACCAAGCTCCTACAATGAGCAGTTCTTC. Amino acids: CASSPTPSSYNEQFF.

CDR3 protein: CASSAPRGRKLFF. The CDR3 DNA is TGTGCCAGCAGCGCCCCCAGGGGGCGAAAACTGTTTTTT. The genes are TRBV9 and TRBJ1-4, with 8 bases lining up with TRBD1. Per the germline V gene, CDR1 is SGDLS and CDR2 is YYNGEE. The CDR3 covers 13 residues. V shed 3 bases, J shed 10 bases, and the junction held 5 bases outside the gene matches.